A selection of T cell receptor beta chains follows, all from one sample in a study of blood T cell repertoires in COVID-19. Produced via immunoSEQ multiplex PCR; TCRdb's table is partial and in-frame only. The table records fewer than 200,000 clones, 84% of them present only once. The sequencing input was peripheral blood. These receptors originate from a man in his forties who had recovered from COVID-19. Each CDR3 is given with its conserved first and last residue. A D gene is named only where the DNA matches it firmly. The size field is filled for only some rows; it gives once, few, many or a size class.

d_gene	v_gene	j_gene	abundance	len	CDR3aa	CDR3nt
TRBD1	TRBV27	TRBJ1-6	-	15	CASSLSSGGLAALHF	TGTGCCAGCAGTTTATCATCAGGGGGCCTAGCGGCCCTCCACTTT
-	TRBV19	TRBJ1-5	-	14	CAATQGSRNQPQHF	TGTGCCGCTACACAGGGATCCCGCAATCAGCCCCAGCATTTT
-	TRBV27	TRBJ1-2	-	14	CASSQDNRGYGYTF	TGTGCCAGCAGCCAAGACAACCGGGGCTATGGCTACACCTTC
-	TRBV30	TRBJ2-5	-	11	CAWSIQETQYF	TGTGCCTGGAGTATACAAGAGACCCAGTACTTC
-	TRBV19	TRBJ1-1	-	15	CASSIGQGNSGEAFF	TGTGCCAGTAGTATAGGGCAGGGGAATTCGGGTGAAGCTTTCTTT
TRBD2	TRBV4-3	TRBJ2-1	once	15	CASSQFIGGANEQFF	TGCGCCAGCAGCCAATTTATCGGGGGGGCTAATGAGCAGTTCTTC
-	TRBV5-4	TRBJ2-7	medium-sized	15	CASTPGPGEVYEQYF	TGTGCCAGCACGCCCGGACCGGGGGAAGTATACGAGCAGTACTTC
-	TRBV12-3/TRBV12-4	TRBJ2-7	once	13	CASRRGISYEQYF	TGTGCCAGCAGACGGGGGATATCCTACGAGCAGTACTTC
TRBD2	TRBV28	TRBJ2-1	-	19	CASSCSGIRRVSSYNEQFF	TGTGCCAGCAGCTGTAGCGGGATTAGAAGGGTTAGCTCCTACAATGAGCAGTTCTTC
-	TRBV19	TRBJ1-1	few	13	CASCTGLGTEAFF	TGTGCCAGTTGCACAGGCTTGGGGACTGAAGCTTTCTTT
TRBD1	TRBV4-3	TRBJ1-4	-	14	CASSPDRGNEKLFF	TGCGCCAGCAGCCCGGACAGGGGTAATGAAAAACTGTTTTTT
TRBD2	TRBV7-9	TRBJ2-5	-	15	CASSSRGLARETQYF	TGTGCCAGCAGCTCCCGGGGACTAGCAAGGGAGACCCAGTACTTC
TRBD2	TRBV9	TRBJ2-3	-	15	CASSGAGTSADTQYF	TGTGCCAGCAGCGGCGCCGGGACTAGCGCAGATACGCAGTATTTT
TRBD2	TRBV20-1	TRBJ2-1	-	14	CSASLSSGRNEQFF	TGCAGTGCTAGTTTGTCTAGCGGGAGAAATGAGCAGTTCTTC
TRBD2	TRBV4-3	TRBJ2-3	-	17	CASSLSSVAGGLNTQYF	TGCGCCAGCAGCCTCTCTTCGGTAGCGGGAGGGTTGAATACGCAGTATTTT
-	TRBV7-9	TRBJ1-3	-	13	CASSLELRDTIYF	TGTGCCAGCAGCTTAGAGCTACGGGACACCATATATTTT
-	TRBV5-1	TRBJ2-3	-	15	CASSFLSGSTDTQYF	TGCGCCAGCAGCTTTCTTAGCGGAAGCACAGATACGCAGTATTTT
TRBD1	TRBV9	TRBJ2-1	-	14	CASSAKTGVNEQFF	TGTGCCAGCAGCGCCAAGACAGGGGTCAATGAGCAGTTCTTC
-	TRBV5-1	TRBJ1-2	-	13	CASSYDQRYGYTF	TGCGCCAGCAGCTACGACCAGCGCTATGGCTACACCTTC
TRBD2	TRBV9	TRBJ2-4	-	18	CASSSGFGTSGSFNIQYF	TGTGCCAGCAGCTCAGGGTTCGGGACTAGCGGGAGTTTCAACATTCAGTACTTC
-	TRBV4-2	TRBJ1-2	-	15	CASSHPGDENYGYTF	TGTGCCAGCAGCCACCCAGGGGACGAGAACTATGGCTACACCTTC
-	TRBV6-6	TRBJ1-2	-	13	CASSLQSNGGYTF	TGTGCCAGCAGTCTACAGAGCAACGGAGGCTACACCTTC
TRBD2	TRBV6-5	TRBJ2-7	-	13	CASSGLAESEQYF	TGTGCCAGCAGCGGACTAGCAGAATCCGAGCAGTACTTC
-	TRBV29-1	TRBJ1-3	-	13	CSVAPDSGNTIYF	TGCAGCGTTGCGCCAGACTCTGGAAACACCATATATTTT
-	TRBV28	TRBJ1-6	-	14	CASRTGQRNSPLHF	TGTGCCAGCAGAACAGGGCAGCGTAATTCACCCCTCCACTTT
-	TRBV6-5	TRBJ2-5	-	13	CASTLGGGETQYF	TGTGCCAGCACCCTAGGTGGGGGGGAGACCCAGTACTTC
-	TRBV6-1	TRBJ1-2	-	14	CASSDRGKAYGYTF	TGTGCCAGCAGTGACAGGGGCAAGGCCTATGGCTACACCTTC
TRBD1	TRBV30	TRBJ2-1	-	14	CAWFWGQGYNEQFF	TGTGCCTGGTTTTGGGGACAGGGATACAATGAGCAGTTCTTC
TRBD2	TRBV27	TRBJ2-1	medium-sized	14	CASSAGLAGYEQFF	TGTGCCAGCAGTGCCGGACTAGCGGGATATGAGCAGTTCTTC
TRBD1	TRBV5-4	TRBJ2-7	-	15	CASSLGQGVGYEQYF	TGTGCCAGCAGCTTAGGGCAGGGGGTTGGCTACGAGCAGTACTTC